This TCR beta chain was captured in a study of monozygotic twins with inflammatory bowel disease. The CDR3 has 16 amino acids. The germline CDR1 and CDR2 sequences are SGHTA and FQGNSA. The study's findings and limits: IBD patients displayed reduced TCRbeta diversity (inverse Simpson) when set against healthy co-twins. Between concordant and discordant twins, repertoire similarity failed to differ, a result that limited power may explain. No separation of different T cell subtypes was possible.

Regarding this clonotype: Its antigen is not known.

The study subjected TCRalpha and TCRbeta cDNA to two nested PCRs of about 17 and 10 cycles. TCRdb re-called the 5' RACE reads and shows each CDR3 protein once, DNA omitted. The sample features roughly 140,000 distinct CDR3 sequences, with 2.4% in its top ten. This chain joins TRBV7-2 and TRBJ1-4. Sequenced material: blood. The source is a human donor with ulcerative colitis or Crohn's disease, or a healthy co-twin of an affected twin (not recorded which). This CDR3 reads CASSLAARATNEKLFF.